These 11 T cell receptor beta chains came from one sample sequenced in a study of somatic mutations in cytotoxic T cells in rheumatoid arthritis. Sequencing was performed with immunoSEQ multiplex PCR; in TCRdb, only in-frame clones are kept and a portion is missing. In the table there are about 14,000 clones, 65% to 80% of which are singletons. Sample: CD8+ T cells sorted from blood. These receptors all come from an adult with rheumatoid arthritis.

The chain links TRBV5-4 to TRBJ2-7; D is unclear. Germline lookup yields CDR1 SGHNT and CDR2 YYREEE (reference sequence). V was trimmed by 1 base and J by 7 bases, leaving 9 bases between them. There are 12 residues in the CDR3. CDR3 DNA: TGTGCCAGCAGCTTGACGGACGGGGAGCAGTACTTC. It encodes CASSLTDGEQYF. Full variable domain (missing parts from reference TRBV5-4 and TRBJ2-7): ETGVTQSPTHLIKTRGQQVTLRCSSQSGHNTVSWYQQALGQGPQFIFQYYREEENGRGNFPPRFSGLQFPNYSSELNVNALELDDSALYLCASSLTDGEQYFGPGTRLTVT.

The rearrangement joins TRBV6-1 to TRBJ1-6; TRBD1 matches 8 bases. The CDR3 totals 16 residues. Germline trimming cut 4 bases from V and 4 bases from J; bases unmatched to any gene: 6. CDR1 and CDR2 from the germline V gene are MNHNS and SASEGT. CDR3 DNA sequence: TGTGCCAGCAGTGTGGCGGGACAGGCTTATAATTCACCCCTCCACTTT. Protein product: CASSVAGQAYNSPLHF.

The chain carries TRBV28 and TRBJ2-5, with D uncertain. The CDR3 runs 11 residues. The V end was cut by 3 bases, the J end by 7 bases, with 6 bases between. The germline gives CDR1 MDHEN, CDR2 SYDVKM. CDR3 in amino acids: CASSFPGTQYF. The CDR3 DNA is TGTGCCAGCAGTTTCCCCGGGACCCAGTACTTC. Full variable domain (outside the CDR3, taken from reference TRBV28 and TRBJ2-5): DVKVTQSSRYLVKRTGEKVFLECVQDMDHENMFWYRQDPGLGLRLIYFSYDVKMKEKGDIPEGYSVSREKKERFSLILESASTNQTSMYLCASSFPGTQYFGPGTRLLVL.

The chain couples TRBV11-2 to TRBJ1-1, with 7 nucleotides matching TRBD1. The CDR3 is made up of 15 amino acids. The germline V gene encodes CDR1 SGHAT and CDR2 FQNNGV. The V and J ends lost 5 bases and 3 bases, in that order; junction bases with no gene match: 9. The CDR3: CASSADRRAYTEAFF. CDR3 DNA: TGTGCCAGCAGCGCGGACAGGCGAGCCTACACTGAAGCTTTCTTT. The full variable domain, rest sourced from reference TRBV11-2 and TRBJ1-1, is EAGVAQSPRYKIIEKRQSVAFWCNPISGHATLYWYQQILGQGPKLLIQFQNNGVVDDSQLPKDRFSAERLKGVDSTLKIQPAKLEDSAVYLCASSADRRAYTEAFFGQGTRLTVV.

The chain combines TRBV9 with TRBJ2-1, with D possibly matching TRBD2 (6 bases). From germline, CDR1 is SGDLS and CDR2 YYNGEE. This CDR3 is 15 amino acids long. Trimming stripped 1 base from V and 10 bases from J, with 18 bases between. The CDR3 region is CASSVSRRDPPEQFF. Written as DNA, the CDR3 is TGTGCCAGCAGCGTATCGCGGCGGGATCCCCCCGAGCAGTTCTTC. Supplemented by reference TRBV9 and TRBJ2-1, the full variable domain reads DSGVTQTPKHLITATGQRVTLRCSPRSGDLSVYWYQQSLDQGLQFLIQYYNGEERAKGNILERFSAQQFPDLHSELNLSSLELGDSALYFCASSVSRRDPPEQFFGPGTRLTVL.

The chain recombines TRBV10-3 with TRBJ2-7, with TRBD2 identical over 7 bases. CDR1 is ENHRY and CDR2 is SYGVKD in the germline V gene. With V trimmed by 2 bases and J by 5 bases, 9 bases remained unmatched. This CDR3 region has 15 residues. The CDR3 DNA reads as TGTGCCATCAGTGAGGGGCGGGGGTCAGTTCACGAGCAGTACTTC. Translating gives CAISEGRGSVHEQYF.

The chain joins TRBV30 to TRBJ1-6; no clear D gene. V lost 0 bases to trimming and J lost 0 bases, with 12 bases between them. Germline V CDR1 and CDR2: GTSNPN, SVGIG (reference sequence). CDR3 size: 17 residues. CDR3 nucleotide sequence: TGTGCCTGGAGTGTATTCGGACCTGACTCCTATAATTCACCCCTCCACTTT. Its protein product is CAWSVFGPDSYNSPLHF.

The rearrangement joins TRBV7-8 to TRBJ2-2; 10 bases fit TRBD2. The CDR3 length is 15 residues. Germline V gives CDR1 SGHVS, CDR2 FQNEAQ. Trimming removed 2 bases from V and 8 bases from J; junction bases left unmatched: 5. The CDR3 nucleotides are TGTGCCAGCAGCTTAAGAAGCGGGGGGGCTGGGGAGCTGTTTTTT. This gives the protein CASSLRSGGAGELFF.

The chain has TRBV7-6 and TRBJ2-1; the D gene is possibly TRBD2 (6 bases). Germline values: CDR1 SGHVS, CDR2 FNYEAQ. The CDR3 is 13 residues long. Trimming stripped 4 bases from V and 7 bases from J, with 11 bases between. DNA for the CDR3: TGTGCCAGCAGCTCGGGACTTGTAAATGAGCAGTTCTTC. Its translation: CASSSGLVNEQFF.

This clone was recorded only once. V and J are TRBV27 and TRBJ2-1; maybe TRBD2 (6 bases). The V end lost 5 bases, the J end lost 6 bases, and 20 bases lay between the germline ends. This CDR3 comprises 16 residues. Germline CDR1 is MNHEY and CDR2 is SMNVEV (reference sequence). The CDR3 loop reads CASSTVSGEFGNEQFF. As DNA, the CDR3 is TGTGCCAGCAGTACCGTTTCGGGAGAGTTTGGCAATGAGCAGTTCTTC.

This clone has a single count. The rearrangement links TRBV5-6 to TRBJ2-1, with 7 bases identical to TRBD2. Germline V gene sequence: CDR1 SGHDT, CDR2 YYEEEE. The CDR3 has 14 amino acids. Unmatched junction bases numbered 1, after V lost 0 bases and J lost 4 bases. This CDR3 reads CASSLGGRYNEQFF. CDR3 nucleotides: TGTGCCAGCAGCTTGGGCGGGAGATACAATGAGCAGTTCTTC.